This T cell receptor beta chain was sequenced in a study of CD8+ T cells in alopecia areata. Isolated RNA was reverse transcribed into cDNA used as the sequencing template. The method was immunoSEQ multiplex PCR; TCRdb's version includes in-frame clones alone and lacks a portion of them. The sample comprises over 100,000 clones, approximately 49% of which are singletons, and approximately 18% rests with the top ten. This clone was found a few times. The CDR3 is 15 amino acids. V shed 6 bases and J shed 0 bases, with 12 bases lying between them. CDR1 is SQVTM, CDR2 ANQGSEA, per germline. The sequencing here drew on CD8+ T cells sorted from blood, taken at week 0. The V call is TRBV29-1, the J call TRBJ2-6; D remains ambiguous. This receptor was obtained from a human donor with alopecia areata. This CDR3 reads CSVADPGSGANVLTF. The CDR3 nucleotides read TGCAGCGTCGCTGACCCAGGCTCTGGGGCCAACGTCCTGACTTTC.